This T cell receptor beta chain was obtained from a study of T cells after yellow fever vaccination. Study-wide results and limits: Secondary responses were weaker yet peaked faster, day 5 versus 15.

There are a few counts of this clonotype. The antigen is unknown. 5'RACE template switching added a universal primer site and UMIs to TCR cDNA. TCRdb passed the 5' RACE reads through MiXCR, listing each CDR3 protein once. Altogether about 320,000 distinct CDR3 sequences are present, 3.5% to 4.5% being singletons, with the ten largest covering approximately 19%. The germline CDR1 and CDR2 sequences are SGHRS and YFSETQ. This CDR3 region has 14 residues. Deletions cut 4 bases from V and 4 bases from J, with 12 bases between. This receptor was identified in a man between 18 and 29 years old who received the YFV17D yellow fever vaccine. The starting material was PBMCs, obtained 15 days after the yellow fever booster vaccination. The chain carries TRBV5-1 and TRBJ2-1, with D perhaps matching TRBD1 (5 bases). The CDR3 sequence is CASSTHSGYNEQFF. In DNA, the CDR3 is TGCGCCAGCAGCACCCATTCAGGGTACAATGAGCAGTTCTTC.